Following are 24 T cell receptor beta chains from one sample sequenced in a study of blood T cell repertoires in COVID-19. Produced via immunoSEQ multiplex PCR; TCRdb's table is partial and in-frame only. This table holds 25,000 to 30,000 clones, about 88% found once. The sequencing sample was made of peripheral blood. These receptors originate from a human donor with acute or convalescent COVID-19. The donor label of this sample is uncertain.

CDR3 amino acids: CSVELGQGTGETQYF. CDR3 DNA sequence: TGCAGCGTTGAGTTGGGGCAGGGAACAGGAGAGACCCAGTACTTC. The V call is TRBV29-1, the J call TRBJ2-5; a possible D gene is TRBD1 (5 bases). The germline V gene has CDR1 SQVTM and CDR2 ANQGSEA. The V end was cut by 3 bases, the J end by 4 bases, with 18 bases between. This CDR3 is 15 amino acids long.

The chain employs TRBV10-3 and TRBJ1-1; D not certain. The CDR3 is made up of 15 amino acids. CDR1 is ENHRY and CDR2 is SYGVKD in the germline V gene. Trimming cost V 0 bases and J 0 bases, with 8 bases left between them. CDR3 coding DNA: TGTGCCATCAGTGAGTCAGGAGCCATGAACACTGAAGCTTTCTTT. It is translated as CAISESGAMNTEAFF.

The chain uses TRBV4-1 and TRBJ2-1; D is possibly TRBD1 (5 bases). CDR3 length: 14 residues. Germline V gene data show CDR1 as MGHRA and CDR2 as YSYEKL. Deletions cut 0 bases from V and 10 bases from J, with 13 bases between. Here the CDR3 DNA reads TGCGCCAGCAGCCAAGAAGGGGCAGCTCTCGAGCAGTTCTTC. Protein sequence: CASSQEGAALEQFF.

This clone has only a few counts. The chain employs TRBV19 and TRBJ1-4; D is undetermined. Germline values: CDR1 LNHDA, CDR2 SQIVND (reference sequence). The CDR3 runs 15 residues. Trimming stripped 9 bases from V and 0 bases from J, with 14 bases between. Here the CDR3 reads CASGVQPATNEKLFF. In nucleotides, the CDR3 is TGTGCCAGCGGGGTTCAACCTGCAACTAATGAAAAACTGTTTTTT.

This chain joins TRBV4-3 and TRBJ2-5; possible D gene TRBD2, 6 bases. The CDR3 runs to 15 residues. With 3 bases removed from V and 5 bases from J, the gap between germline ends came to 16 bases. CDR1 and CDR2 from the germline V gene are LGHNA and YSLEER. The CDR3 loop is CASSQDGSQRETQYF. The CDR3 DNA reads as TGCGCCAGCAGCCAGGACGGGAGCCAACGGGAGACCCAGTACTTC.

The chain is built from TRBV28 and TRBJ1-4, with D perhaps matching TRBD1 (5 bases). The CDR3 consists of 15 residues. Between the trimmed V and J ends, which lost 6 bases and 5 bases, there was a span of 16 bases. Germline CDR1 MDHEN, CDR2 SYDVKM. CDR3: CASSPLGGRNEKLFF. CDR3 bases: TGTGCCAGCAGCCCACTGGGGGGAAGAAATGAAAAACTGTTTTTT.

This sequence joins TRBV2 and TRBJ2-1, with a weak D call TRBD2 (5 bases). The CDR3 extends over 15 amino acids. CDR1 and CDR2 (germline): SNHLY, FYNNEI. V was clipped by 5 bases and J by 12 bases, with 23 bases between them. CDR3 DNA: TGTGCCAGCAGTCCTTTTGACTCAAACAGAGGGCCGCAGTTCTTC. It encodes CASSPFDSNRGPQFF.

The rearrangement links TRBV4-2 to TRBJ1-6, with TRBD1 matching 7 bases. This CDR3 is built from 15 residues. V dropped 3 bases and J dropped 6; count of bases not matched to a gene: 5. Germline CDR1 LGHNA, CDR2 YNFKEQ. The CDR3 sequence is CASSHRQGSNSPLHF. CDR3 DNA sequence: TGTGCCAGCAGCCACCGACAGGGATCTAATTCACCCCTCCACTTT.

This clone was counted a single time. This chain connects TRBV6-4 to TRBJ2-3, with 10 bases identical to TRBD2. CDR3 length: 17 amino acids. Germline-derived CDR1 and CDR2 are MRHNA and SNTAGT. The trim removed 5 bases at V and 4 bases at J, leaving 12 bases unmatched. CDR3 sequence: CASSPSVSGRAPDTQYF. The CDR3, as DNA: TGTGCCAGCAGTCCTTCCGTCAGCGGGAGGGCCCCAGATACGCAGTATTTT.

This clone came up once. This chain joins TRBV5-1 and TRBJ1-2; D is undetermined. CDR1 SGHRS and CDR2 YFSETQ come from the germline V gene. The CDR3 sequence is 13 residues long. Trimming took off 2 bases at V and 3 bases at J, with 8 bases between the two ends. CDR3 region: CASSFTVDYGYTF. CDR3 DNA sequence: TGCGCCAGCAGCTTCACAGTGGACTATGGCTACACCTTC.

The chain carries TRBV6-5 and TRBJ2-1; TRBD2 is a possible D gene (7 bases). Trimming removed 10 bases at V and 3 bases at J, with 19 bases between. Germline V gene lookup returns CDR1 MNHEY and CDR2 SVGAGI. The CDR3 runs 15 residues. CDR3 in amino acids: CATLPRRGGYNEQFF. The DNA of the CDR3 is TGTGCCACCCTCCCGAGAAGGGGGGGCTACAATGAGCAGTTCTTC.

The V call is TRBV7-9, the J call TRBJ2-5, with no clear D. Germline assignment: CDR1 SEHNR and CDR2 FQNEAQ (reference sequence). The CDR3 extends over 12 amino acids. V was trimmed by 3 bases and J by 1 base, leaving 3 bases between them. This chain's CDR3 is CASSFSQETQYF. The CDR3 coding sequence is TGTGCCAGCAGCTTTAGCCAAGAGACCCAGTACTTC.

The chain combines TRBV12-3 or TRBV12-4 with TRBJ1-1; D not resolved. V lost 1 base, J lost 3 bases, and 6 bases lay in between. The CDR3 is 13 residues long. The CDR3 here is CASSLVGDTEAFF. The CDR3 DNA reads as TGTGCCAGCAGTTTAGTCGGGGACACTGAAGCTTTCTTT.

The V call is TRBV6-5, the J call TRBJ2-5; TRBD2 might be the D (5 bases). V was trimmed by 6 bases and J by 3 bases, leaving 11 bases between them. This CDR3 is built from 13 residues. Germline V gene lookup returns CDR1 MNHEY and CDR2 SVGAGI. The CDR3 here is CASRTGFEETQYF. In DNA form, the CDR3 reads TGTGCCAGCAGAACGGGATTTGAAGAGACCCAGTACTTC.

This clone appeared a single time. The chain combines TRBV5-1 with TRBJ1-6; 7 bases line up with TRBD1. CDR3 length: 14 amino acids. The V segment lost 0 bases and the J segment 10 bases; nucleotides outside the gene matches: 4. CDR1 is SGHRS and CDR2 is YFSETQ in the germline V gene. Here the CDR3 reads CASSLGSDRSPLHF. The CDR3 DNA reads as TGCGCCAGCAGCTTGGGCTCGGACAGGTCACCCCTCCACTTT.

The chain couples TRBV12-3 or TRBV12-4 to TRBJ2-7; the match to TRBD1 covers 8 bases. Trimming took 5 bases from V and 3 from J; bases not matched to a gene: 3. The CDR3 spans 13 residues. In nucleotides, the CDR3 is TGTGCCAGCAGTAGGGGGACAGGCTACGAGCAGTACTTC. Translated, it gives CASSRGTGYEQYF.

This chain links TRBV30 with TRBJ1-1; D not resolved. The CDR3 spans 13 residues. Germline loops: CDR1 GTSNPN, CDR2 SVGIG (reference sequence). Trimming took off 0 bases at V and 0 bases at J, with 5 bases between the two ends. CDR3 bases: TGTGCCTGGAGTGTAAACTTGAACACTGAAGCTTTCTTT. Its translation is CAWSVNLNTEAFF.

The chain links TRBV6-2 or TRBV6-3 to TRBJ2-2; weak D call: TRBD2 (6 bases). The CDR3 spans 15 residues. Trimming removed 2 bases at V and 2 bases at J, with 9 bases between. Germline V gives CDR1 MNHEY, CDR2 SVGEGT. Here the CDR3 DNA reads TGTGCCAGCAGTTACGGGACTTTTAACACCGGGGAGCTGTTTTTT. It specifies CASSYGTFNTGELFF.

V and J are TRBV2 and TRBJ1-5; TRBD1 aligns across 8 bases. J was trimmed by 7 bases and V by 6 bases; bases with no gene match: 8. In germline, CDR1 is SNHLY, CDR2 FYNNEI. This CDR3 has 14 amino acids. CDR3 in DNA: TGTGCCAGCAGCCAGGACAGGGTGAGGCAGCCCCAGCATTTT. It encodes CASSQDRVRQPQHF.

The V call is TRBV12-3 or TRBV12-4, the J call TRBJ2-7; 7 bases match TRBD1. V lost 6 bases and J lost 5; bases outside the gene matches: 7. This CDR3 region has 13 residues. The chain's CDR3 is CASRFGRGHEQYF. The CDR3 coding sequence is TGTGCCAGCAGATTCGGTAGGGGGCACGAGCAGTACTTC.

The V and J genes are TRBV13 and TRBJ2-5; possibly TRBD1 for D (6 bases). Germline-derived CDR1 and CDR2 are PRHDT and FYEKMQ (reference sequence). The CDR3 is 15 residues long. Trimming took 9 bases from V and 5 from J, leaving 22 bases between them. The CDR3 DNA reads as TGTGCCAGTAAACCTCGGAGCCATAGGGGGGAGACCCAGTACTTC. Translated, it gives CASKPRSHRGETQYF.

The CDR3 is CASSPGSGQGSNEQFF. CDR3 nucleotides: TGTGCCAGCAGTCCCGGCTCGGGACAGGGGAGCAATGAGCAGTTCTTC. This chain connects TRBV7-2 to TRBJ2-1, with 10 bases identical to TRBD1. CDR1 and CDR2 from the germline V gene are SGHTA and FQGNSA. After removal of 6 bases from V and 6 bases from J, the junction contained 11 bases not matched to a gene. The length of the CDR3 is 16 residues.

A word on this clone: This specimen includes other DNA sequences encoding the same CDR3. The V gene is TRBV5-8, the J gene TRBJ2-7, with TRBD1 matching 9 bases. This CDR3 spans 17 amino acids. V lost 0 bases, J lost 5 bases, and 12 bases stayed unmatched. The V gene's germline CDR1 is SGHTS and CDR2 YDEGEE. The CDR3 bases are TGTGCCAGCAGCTTGGCCCCGGGACAGGGTGGAATTCACGAGCAGTACTTC. It is translated as CASSLAPGQGGIHEQYF.

V is TRBV11-2 and J is TRBJ2-3, with a possible D match to TRBD1 (6 bases). CDR3 size: 15 residues. The V gene lost 1 base and the J gene lost 1 base, with 9 bases spanning the gap. Germline V gene data show CDR1 as SGHAT and CDR2 as FQNNGV. The CDR3 nucleotides are TGTGCCAGCAGCTTAGTGGCAGGGGGCACAGATACGCAGTATTTT. This gives the protein CASSLVAGGTDTQYF. The full variable domain, in which reference TRBV11-2 and TRBJ2-3 provide the parts outside the CDR3, is EAGVAQSPRYKIIEKRQSVAFWCNPISGHATLYWYQQILGQGPKLLIQFQNNGVVDDSQLPKDRFSAERLKGVDSTLKIQPAKLEDSAVYLCASSLVAGGTDTQYFGPGTRLTVL.